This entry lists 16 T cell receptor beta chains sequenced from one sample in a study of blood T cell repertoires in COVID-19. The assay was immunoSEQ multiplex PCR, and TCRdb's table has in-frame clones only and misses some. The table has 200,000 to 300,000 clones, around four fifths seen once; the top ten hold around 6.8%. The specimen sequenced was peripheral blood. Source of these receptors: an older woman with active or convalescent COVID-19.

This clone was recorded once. This CDR3 is CASSARLGTSINTEAFF. The CDR3 DNA reads as TGTGCCAGCAGCGCTCGGCTAGGGACAAGTATTAACACTGAAGCTTTCTTT. The chain links TRBV13 to TRBJ1-1, with TRBD1 as a possible D gene (6 bases). The V end lost 5 bases, the J end lost 2 bases, and 21 bases lay between the germline ends. The germline gives CDR1 PRHDT, CDR2 FYEKMQ (reference sequence). The CDR3 contains 17 residues.

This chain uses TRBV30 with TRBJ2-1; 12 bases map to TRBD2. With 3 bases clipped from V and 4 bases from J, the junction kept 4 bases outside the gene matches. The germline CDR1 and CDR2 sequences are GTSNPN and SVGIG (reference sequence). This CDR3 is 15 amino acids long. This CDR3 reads CAWSGLAGPYNEQFF. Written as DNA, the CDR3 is TGTGCCTGGAGCGGACTAGCGGGACCATACAATGAGCAGTTCTTC. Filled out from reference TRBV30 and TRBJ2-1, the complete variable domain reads SQTIHQWPATLVQPVGSPLSLECTVEGTSNPNLYWYRQAAGRGLQLLFYSVGIGQISSEVPQNLSASRPQDRQFILSSKKLLLSDSGFYLCAWSGLAGPYNEQFFGPGTRLTVL.

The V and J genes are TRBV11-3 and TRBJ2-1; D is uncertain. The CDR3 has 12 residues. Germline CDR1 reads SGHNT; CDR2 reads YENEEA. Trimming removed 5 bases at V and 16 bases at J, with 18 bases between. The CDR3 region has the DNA TGTGCCAGCAGCACTACGGCTACGCGCAATTTCTTC. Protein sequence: CASSTTATRNFF.

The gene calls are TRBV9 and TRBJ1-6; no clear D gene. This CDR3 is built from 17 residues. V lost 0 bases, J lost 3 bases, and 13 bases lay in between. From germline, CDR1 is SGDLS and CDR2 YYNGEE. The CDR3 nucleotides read TGTGCCAGCAGCGTAGACGGAAGAGGAGTCTATAATTCACCCCTCCACTTT. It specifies CASSVDGRGVYNSPLHF. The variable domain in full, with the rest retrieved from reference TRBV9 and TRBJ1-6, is DSGVTQTPKHLITATGQRVTLRCSPRSGDLSVYWYQQSLDQGLQFLIQYYNGEERAKGNILERFSAQQFPDLHSELNLSSLELGDSALYFCASSVDGRGVYNSPLHFGNGTRLTVT.

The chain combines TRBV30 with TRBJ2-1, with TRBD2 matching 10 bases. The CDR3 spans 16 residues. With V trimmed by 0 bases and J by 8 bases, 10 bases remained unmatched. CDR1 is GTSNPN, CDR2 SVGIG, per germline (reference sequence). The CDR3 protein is CAWSVGSLAGVYEQFF. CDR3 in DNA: TGTGCCTGGAGTGTAGGCAGTCTAGCGGGAGTGTATGAGCAGTTCTTC.

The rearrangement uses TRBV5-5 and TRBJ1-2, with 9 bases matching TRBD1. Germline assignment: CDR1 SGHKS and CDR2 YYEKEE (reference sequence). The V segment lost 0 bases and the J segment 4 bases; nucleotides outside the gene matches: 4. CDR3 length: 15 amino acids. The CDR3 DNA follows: TGTGCCAGCAGCTTGGCCCTGACAGGGGGCTATGGCTACACCTTC. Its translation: CASSLALTGGYGYTF. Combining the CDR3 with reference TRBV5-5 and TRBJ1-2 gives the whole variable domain DAGVTQSPTHLIKTRGQQVTLRCSPISGHKSVSWYQQVLGQGPQFIFQYYEKEERGRGNFPDRFSARQFPNYSSELNVNALLLGDSALYLCASSLALTGGYGYTFGSGTRLTVV.

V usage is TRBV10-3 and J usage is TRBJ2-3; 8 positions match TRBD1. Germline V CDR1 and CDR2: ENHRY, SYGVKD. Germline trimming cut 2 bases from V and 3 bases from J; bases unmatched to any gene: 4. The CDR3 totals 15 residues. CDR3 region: CAISEVGQGTDTQYF. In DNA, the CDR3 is TGTGCCATCAGTGAGGTCGGACAGGGTACAGATACGCAGTATTTT.

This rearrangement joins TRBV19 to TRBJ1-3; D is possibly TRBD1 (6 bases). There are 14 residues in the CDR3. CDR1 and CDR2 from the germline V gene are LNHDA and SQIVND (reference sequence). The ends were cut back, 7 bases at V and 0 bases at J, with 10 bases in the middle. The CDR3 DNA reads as TGTGCCAGTATTGGGACACCCTCTGGAAACACCATATATTTT. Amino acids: CASIGTPSGNTIYF.

CDR3 bases: TGCGCCAGTGGATGGAGGGCCGACACAGATACGCAGTATTTT. It specifies CASGWRADTDTQYF. The chain has TRBV4-1 and TRBJ2-3; D perhaps matches TRBD2 (6 bases). Deletions cut 9 bases from V and 2 bases from J, with 15 bases between. Germline V gene data show CDR1 as MGHRA and CDR2 as YSYEKL. This CDR3 spans 14 amino acids.

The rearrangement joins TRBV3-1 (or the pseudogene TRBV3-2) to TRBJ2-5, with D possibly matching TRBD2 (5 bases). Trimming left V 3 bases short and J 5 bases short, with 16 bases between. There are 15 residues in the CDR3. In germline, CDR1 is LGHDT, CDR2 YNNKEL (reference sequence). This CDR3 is CASSHTIPRGETQYF. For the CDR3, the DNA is TGTGCCAGCAGCCACACGATCCCCCGCGGGGAGACCCAGTACTTC.

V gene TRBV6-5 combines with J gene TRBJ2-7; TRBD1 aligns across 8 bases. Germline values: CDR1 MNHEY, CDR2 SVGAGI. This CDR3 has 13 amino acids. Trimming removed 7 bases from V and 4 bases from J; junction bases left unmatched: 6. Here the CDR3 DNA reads TGTGCCAGCAAAGGACAGGGTGAATACGAGCAGTACGTC. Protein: CASKGQGEYEQYV.

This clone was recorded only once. Here the CDR3 reads CAISESNKGGEQFF. The CDR3 DNA is TGTGCCATCAGTGAGTCGAATAAGGGAGGTGAGCAGTTCTTC. The rearrangement joins TRBV10-3 to TRBJ2-1, with a weak D call TRBD2 (6 bases). V dropped 0 bases and J dropped 9 bases, with 12 bases sitting between them. This CDR3 is 14 amino acids long. Per germline, CDR1 ENHRY and CDR2 SYGVKD.

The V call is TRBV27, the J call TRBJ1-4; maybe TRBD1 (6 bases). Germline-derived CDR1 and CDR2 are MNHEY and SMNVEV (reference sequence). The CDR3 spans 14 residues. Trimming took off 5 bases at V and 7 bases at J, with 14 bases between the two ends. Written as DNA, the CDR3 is TGTGCCAGCAGTCACAGGGTTATCGGTGAAAAACTGTTTTTT. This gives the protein CASSHRVIGEKLFF.

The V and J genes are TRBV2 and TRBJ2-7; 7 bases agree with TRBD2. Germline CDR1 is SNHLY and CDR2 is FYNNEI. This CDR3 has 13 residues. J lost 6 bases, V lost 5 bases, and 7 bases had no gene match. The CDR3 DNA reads TGTGCCAGCAGTTGGTTGGGGGGGACCGAGCAGTACGTC. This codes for CASSWLGGTEQYV.

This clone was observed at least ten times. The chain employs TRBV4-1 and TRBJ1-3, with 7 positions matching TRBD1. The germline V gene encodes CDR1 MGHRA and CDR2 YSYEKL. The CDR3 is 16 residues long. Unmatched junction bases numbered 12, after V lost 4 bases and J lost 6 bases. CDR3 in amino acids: CASSRIWDRRENTIYF. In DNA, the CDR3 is TGCGCCAGCAGCCGAATATGGGACAGAAGGGAAAACACCATATATTTT.

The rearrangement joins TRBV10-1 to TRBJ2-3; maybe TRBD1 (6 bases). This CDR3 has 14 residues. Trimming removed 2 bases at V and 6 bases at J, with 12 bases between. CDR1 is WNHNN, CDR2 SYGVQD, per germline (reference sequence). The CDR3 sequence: CASSETGLRDTQYF. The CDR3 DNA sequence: TGCGCCAGCAGTGAGACAGGGCTCCGGGATACGCAGTATTTT.